Here is one TCR beta chain with its context. Its target is not known. This specimen comes from a study of response to subunit inactivated influenza vaccine. Using its own MiXCR run on the RT-PCR reads, TCRdb lists one record per CDR3 protein. The table shows just over 300,000 distinct CDR3 sequences, with 21% occurring only once. The trim removed 3 bases at V and 1 base at J, leaving 1 base unmatched. CDR1 and CDR2 (germline): LGHDT, YNNKEL (reference sequence). The CDR3 runs 15 residues. Whole-study results and caveats: That few new T cells are recruited by each seasonal influenza vaccination was the authors' suggestion.

This sequence joins TRBV3-1 and TRBJ2-2; TRBD2 matches 8 bases. Sequencing used PBMCs from blood, obtained less than 22 months after vaccination. The receptor's source is a man in his fifties or sixties who received an inactivated influenza vaccine. The CDR3 reads CASSHTSGNTGELFF. CDR3 sequence (DNA): TGTGCCAGCAGCCATACTAGCGGGAACACCGGGGAGCTGTTTTTT. Full variable domain (rest looked up from reference TRBV3-1 and TRBJ2-2): DTAVSQTPKYLVTQMGNDKSIKCEQNLGHDTMYWYKQDSKKFLKIMFSYNNKELIINETVPNRFSPKSPDKAHLNLHINSLELGDSAVYFCASSHTSGNTGELFFGEGSRLTVL.